The source of this T cell receptor (beta chain) is a study of a mutant IDH1 vaccine in newly diagnosed glioma. Study-wide background: Before enrollment, the patients had been treated with radiotherapy alone, temozolomide alone, or both together. Most of them had received both.

The repertoire was sequenced with immunoSEQ multiplex PCR; TCRdb's copy has only in-frame clones and lacks some. The table shows 30,000 to 40,000 clones, with around 80% occurring only once. Time point here: baseline, week 1 (first vaccination visit). The treatment denotes: pre-vaccination baseline after standard-of-care therapy. Donors harbored newly found WHO grade 3 or 4 IDH1-mutant, ATRX-lost astrocytomas. This clone turned up a few times. The sequence derives from a man between 40 and 49 years old with glioma. Some clones in this sample may be carry-over from other donors' samples. The source material was PBMCs, sampled from a glioma patient treated with radiotherapy, temozolomide or both.

This chain's CDR3 is CASSQVGSTEAFF. The DNA of the CDR3 is TGTGCCAGCAGCCAAGTGGGGAGCACTGAAGCTTTCTTT. This chain links TRBV14 with TRBJ1-1; D is uncertain. CDR3 length: 13 residues. V lost 1 base, J lost 4 bases, and 7 bases lay in between. Germline V gene sequence: CDR1 SGHDN, CDR2 FVKESK.